A selection of T cell receptor beta chains follows, all from one sample in a study of post-analysis software for immune sequencing data. TCRdb ran MiXCR on the PCR reads and lists one entry per CDR3 protein. The sample holds about 200,000 distinct CDR3 sequences, 29% seen once. Sequenced sample: blood. The receptors come from a girl aged 2-17 years with multiple sclerosis. The CDR3 runs from the conserved cysteine through the conserved F or W. Each record gives: J gene, clone size, D gene, V gene, CDR3 DNA, CDR3 protein. D genes are given only for firm matches. The size of a clone is reported for some rows only, either as once, few or many, or as a class for expanded clones.

>TRBJ2-5|-|TRBD2|TRBV20-1
TGCAGTGCTAGACCGGGACTAGCGGAAGAGACCCAGTACTTC
CSARPGLAEETQYF
>TRBJ2-1|-|-|TRBV5-6
TGTGCCAGCAGCTTGTTTTCGGCCCAGTTCTTC
CASSLFSAQFF
>TRBJ2-5|few|TRBD2|TRBV12-3/TRBV12-4
TGTGCCGGCACCACTTGGGGGACTAGCGGGAGAGAGACCCAGTACTTC
CAGTTWGTSGRETQYF
>TRBJ2-3|-|-|TRBV18
TGTGCCAGCTCACCACTCAAGGACAGCCGCACAGATACGCAGTATTTT
CASSPLKDSRTDTQYF
>TRBJ2-5|many|-|TRBV20-1
TGCAGTGCTAGTCCGACTGTGGAGACCCAGTACTTC
CSASPTVETQYF
>TRBJ2-6|-|-|TRBV24-1
TGTGCCACCGGTGATACCAACGAAGGCGCCAACGTCCTGACTTTC
CATGDTNEGANVLTF
>TRBJ2-1|many|-|TRBV12-3/TRBV12-4
TGTGCCAGCGGACTGAGCTCCTACAATGAGCAGTTCTTC
CASGLSSYNEQFF
>TRBJ2-3|-|TRBD1|TRBV6-2/TRBV6-3
TGTGCCAGCAGGAGGGGACAGGCTAGAGATACGCAGTATTTT
CASRRGQARDTQYF
>TRBJ2-1|few|-|TRBV9
TGTGCCAGCAGTGGACATGGGATGGAGTACAATGAGCAGTTCTTC
CASSGHGMEYNEQFF
>TRBJ1-2|-|-|TRBV29-1
TGCAGCGTTGAAGCCTCAGGGCCTGGCTACACCTTC
CSVEASGPGYTF
>TRBJ1-1|few|-|TRBV5-1
TGCGCCAGCAGCTTGGGCGTGAACTACGGCACTGAAGCTTTCTTT
CASSLGVNYGTEAFF
>TRBJ2-1|few|-|TRBV10-1
TGCGCCACCAGCTTTGGGGGGACCTCCTACAATGAGCAGTTCTTC
CATSFGGTSYNEQFF
>TRBJ2-7|many|TRBD2|TRBV4-2
TGTGCCAGCAGCCAAGAGACTAGCGTAAACTCCTACGAGCAGTACTTC
CASSQETSVNSYEQYF
>TRBJ2-3|-|TRBD2|TRBV7-2
TGTGCCAGCGTAGCGGGGGTTAGCACAGATACGCAGTATTTT
CASVAGVSTDTQYF
>TRBJ2-2|-|TRBD2|TRBV12-3/TRBV12-4
TGTGCCAGCAGACGGACTAGCGGGAACACCGGGGAGCTGTTTTTT
CASRRTSGNTGELFF
>TRBJ2-5|many|TRBD1|TRBV3-1
TGTGCCAGCAGCCAACCAGACAGGGCCGAGACCCAGTACTTC
CASSQPDRAETQYF
>TRBJ2-7|many|TRBD2|TRBV20-1
TGCAGTGCTAGAGTCGGACTAGCTTACGAGCAGTACTTC
CSARVGLAYEQYF
>TRBJ2-7|many|-|TRBV5-1
TGCGCCAGCAGCTTGCTGCAGGCCGCCTCCTACGAGCAGTACTTC
CASSLLQAASYEQYF
>TRBJ2-3|-|TRBD2|TRBV20-1
TGCAGTGCAATAGCGGGAAACACAGATACGCAGTATTTT
CSAIAGNTDTQYF
>TRBJ2-5|many|-|TRBV15
TGTGCCACCAGCAGTGGGAAAGAGACCCAGTACTTC
CATSSGKETQYF
>TRBJ2-3|-|TRBD1|TRBV5-1
TGCGCCAGCAGCACCGGTGGACAGGCCTTCAGAAATACGCAGTATTTT
CASSTGGQAFRNTQYF
>TRBJ2-3|-|TRBD1|TRBV3-1
TGTGCCAGCAGCCAAGATCTCCCGGACAGGGCAGATACGCAGTATTTT
CASSQDLPDRADTQYF
>TRBJ1-1|few|-|TRBV7-2
TGTGCCAGCAGCCCTAGGTTTAGGGGGAACACTGAAGCTTTCTTT
CASSPRFRGNTEAFF
>TRBJ2-1|once|-|TRBV29-1
TGCAGCGCCCGGATCAATGAGCAGTTCTTC
CSARINEQFF
>TRBJ2-5|-|-|TRBV11-1
TGTGCCAGCAGCCCGAGTCTCCTCAGACACCCAGAGACCCAGTACTTC
CASSPSLLRHPETQYF
>TRBJ1-2|many|TRBD1|TRBV7-2
TGTGCCAGCAGCCCAGGGGGAGGTGCGGGCTACACCTTC
CASSPGGGAGYTF
>TRBJ1-1|-|-|TRBV3-1
TGTGCCAGCGGGGGGAGGAAAGGCGCTGAAGCTTTCTTT
CASGGRKGAEAFF
>TRBJ1-2|-|TRBD1|TRBV12-3/TRBV12-4
TGTGCCAGCAGGGTGGGACAGGATTACTATGGCCACACCTTC
CASRVGQDYYGHTF
>TRBJ2-2|-|-|TRBV6-6
TGTGCTACACGATGGGGGGTAGAGTGGACCGGGGAGCTGTTTTTT
CATRWGVEWTGELFF
>TRBJ2-3|many|-|TRBV6-4
TGTGCCAGCAGTGAAGAGCTCAAGTGGTATTTT
CASSEELKWYF
>TRBJ2-5|many|-|TRBV20-1
TGCAGTGCTGACCCAGGGCTGAGGGAGACCCAGTACTTC
CSADPGLRETQYF
>TRBJ1-5|-|-|TRBV5-1
TGCGCCAGCAGCTTGGGAGGTGGGGGGGCTCAGCCCCAGCATTTT
CASSLGGGGAQPQHF
>TRBJ2-1|few|TRBD2|TRBV30
TGTGCCTGGAGTGTATCGCTGGGAGCGGGGAACAATGAGCAGTTCTTC
CAWSVSLGAGNNEQFF
>TRBJ2-4|few|-|TRBV5-1
TGCGCCAGCAGCCCAGGGACGGCCAAAAACATTCAGTACTTC
CASSPGTAKNIQYF
>TRBJ2-3|many|-|TRBV5-1
TGCGCCAGCAGCTTGGTACATGGAGATACGCAGTATTTT
CASSLVHGDTQYF
>TRBJ2-5|-|-|TRBV24-1
TGTGCCACCAGTGATGAGGCGGCAGGGGAGGGGGTTGAGCAGTACTTC
CATSDEAAGEGVEQYF
>TRBJ1-2|many|-|TRBV6-5
TGTGCCAGCAGTTACTCCCCGGGGGGAGGCTACACCTTC
CASSYSPGGGYTF
>TRBJ2-1|-|-|TRBV29-1
TGCAGCGTTGTGAAGAATGAGCAGTTCTTC
CSVVKNEQFF
>TRBJ1-2|many|TRBD1|TRBV4-1
TGCGCCAGCAGCCAAGGGCCTGCGGAGACAGGGGGTGGCTACACCTTC
CASSQGPAETGGGYTF
>TRBJ1-2|many|-|TRBV29-1
TGCAGCGTGGGGGGCCAGGGTAAGGGCTATGGCTACACCTTC
CSVGGQGKGYGYTF
>TRBJ2-7|many|-|TRBV6-5
TGTGCCAGCAGTTACGGGGGGGGCCCCTACGAGCAGTACTTC
CASSYGGGPYEQYF
>TRBJ2-6|many|-|TRBV12-3/TRBV12-4
TGTGCCAGCAGTAGAACGACGGGCGCCGTCCTGACTTTC
CASSRTTGAVLTF
>TRBJ1-2|few|-|TRBV28
TGTGCCAGCAGTTCCGGGGCAGGGCCCTTCTATGGCTACACCTTC
CASSSGAGPFYGYTF